These T cell receptor beta chains were read from a single sample in a study of immune characterization of retroperitoneal liposarcoma. TCRdb analysed the PCR reads with MiXCR anew, one entry per CDR3 protein. The table shows approximately 11,000 distinct CDR3 sequences, with roughly a third occurring only once. Specimen: tumor tissue. These receptors were taken from a female donor with retroperitoneal liposarcoma. CDR3s include the opening cysteine and the closing phenylalanine or tryptophan. The D gene is left open where the match is weak. Only some rows state a clone size, as once, few, many or a class for expanded clones.

V gene	D gene	clone size	J gene	CDR3 DNA	CDR3 protein
TRBV6-5	TRBD1	NA	TRBJ2-1	TGTGCCAGCAGTTACATGAAAGATACCGGGACAGCTTTCGAGCAGTTCTTC	CASSYMKDTGTAFEQFF
TRBV6-5	NA	few	TRBJ2-1	TGTGCCAGCAGAGGGTTGGGACTTAGGGACAATGAGCAGTTCTTC	CASRGLGLRDNEQFF
TRBV6-1	TRBD2	many	TRBJ2-3	TGTGCCAGCACCCCCTCGTTAGCGGGGGGGCGCACCTCCTCCACAGATACGCAGTATTTT	CASTPSLAGGRTSSTDTQYF
TRBV6-1	NA	NA	TRBJ1-1	TGTGCCAGCAGGGACGGATGGAACACTGAAGCTTTCTTT	CASRDGWNTEAFF
TRBV6-1	TRBD2	medium-sized	TRBJ2-1	TGTGCCAGCGGATTTAGCGGGAGGCCCTACAATGAGCAGTTCTTC	CASGFSGRPYNEQFF
TRBV6-6	NA	NA	TRBJ2-1	TGTGCCAGCAGTTACGACGCGGGGTTCGGGGAGCAGTTCTTC	CASSYDAGFGEQFF
TRBV7-9	TRBD2	NA	TRBJ2-1	TGTGCCAGCAGCTTAGGCGGGAGCCGGTACTACGAGCAGTTCTTC	CASSLGGSRYYEQFF
TRBV6-6	TRBD1	few	TRBJ2-1	TGTGCCAGCAGTTACTCGAATTACGGGACAGGGGCATACGAGCAGTTCTTC	CASSYSNYGTGAYEQFF
TRBV6-1	TRBD1	medium-sized	TRBJ2-1	TGTGCCACCTTCGAATCGGGACAGGGGGTCCACGAGCAGTTCTTC	CATFESGQGVHEQFF
TRBV6-1	TRBD1	medium-sized	TRBJ2-1	TGTGCCAGCAGCCGGAAAACCGGGACAGGGATCCACGAGCAGTTCTTC	CASSRKTGTGIHEQFF
TRBV10-3	NA	NA	TRBJ2-1	TGTGCCATCAGTGGAGGCGGGGGCGAGCAGTTCTTC	CAISGGGGEQFF
TRBV10-2	NA	NA	TRBJ1-4	TGCGCCAGCAGTGAGTCAGGGGAAAAACTGTTTTTT	CASSESGEKLFF
TRBV12-3/TRBV12-4	NA	medium-sized	TRBJ2-1	TGTGCCAGCAGTAGCTTTAGCGGCCTCTCCTACAATGAGCAGTTCTTC	CASSSFSGLSYNEQFF
TRBV12-3/TRBV12-4	TRBD1	NA	TRBJ2-7	TGTGCCAGTGGTGGCAGACAGGGGATTCGCGAGCAGTACTTC	CASGGRQGIREQYF
TRBV11-3	NA	NA	TRBJ2-7	TGTGCCAGCAGCCGCGGATTAAGCTCCTACGAGCAGTACTTC	CASSRGLSSYEQYF
TRBV7-2	NA	NA	TRBJ2-1	TGTGCCAGCAGCTTAGTAGCCCCTGGGGCAGGGGTGCACAATGAGCAGTTCTTC	CASSLVAPGAGVHNEQFF
TRBV6-1	TRBD2	medium-sized	TRBJ2-5	TGTGCCAGCAGTGAAGAACTAGCGGGGGGCACAAGTGAGACCCAGTACTTC	CASSEELAGGTSETQYF